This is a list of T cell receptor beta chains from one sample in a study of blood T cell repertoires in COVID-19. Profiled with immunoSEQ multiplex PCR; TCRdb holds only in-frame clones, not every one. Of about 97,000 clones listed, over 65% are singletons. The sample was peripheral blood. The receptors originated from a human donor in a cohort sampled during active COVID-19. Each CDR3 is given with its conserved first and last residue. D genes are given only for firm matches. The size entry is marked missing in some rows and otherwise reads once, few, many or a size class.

CDR3 protein: CASNLPRDRANKCDEQYF; CDR3 DNA: TGTGCCAGCAATCTACCCCGGGACAGGGCGAATAAGTGCGACGAGCAGTACTTC; D gene: TRBD1; J gene: TRBJ2-7; clone size: .; V gene: TRBV6-4
CDR3 protein: CAIPNWAGGGYTF; CDR3 DNA: TGTGCCATCCCTAATTGGGCGGGAGGTGGCTACACCTTC; D gene: .; J gene: TRBJ1-2; clone size: once; V gene: TRBV28
CDR3 protein: CASSSGTGRGTEAFF; CDR3 DNA: TGTGCCAGCAGCTCCGGGACGGGGCGGGGCACTGAAGCTTTCTTT; D gene: .; J gene: TRBJ1-1; clone size: once; V gene: TRBV7-2
CDR3 protein: CASSVVSGANTGELFF; CDR3 DNA: TGTGCCAGCAGCGTAGTTAGCGGGGCGAACACCGGGGAGCTGTTTTTT; D gene: TRBD2; J gene: TRBJ2-2; clone size: .; V gene: TRBV9
CDR3 protein: CASRWLAGLSGANVLTF; CDR3 DNA: TGTGCAAGTCGCTGGCTAGCGGGGCTTTCTGGGGCCAACGTCCTGACTTTC; D gene: .; J gene: TRBJ2-6; clone size: .; V gene: TRBV12-2
CDR3 protein: CASQAGRRINTQYF; CDR3 DNA: TGTGCCAGCCAGGCGGGGCGTAGGATTAATACGCAGTATTTT; D gene: .; J gene: TRBJ2-3; clone size: .; V gene: TRBV19
CDR3 protein: CASSVLVGANVLTF; CDR3 DNA: TGTGCCAGCAGCGTACTAGTCGGGGCCAACGTCCTGACTTTC; D gene: .; J gene: TRBJ2-6; clone size: .; V gene: TRBV9
CDR3 protein: CASSSGQGGQPQHF; CDR3 DNA: TGTGCCAGCAGCTCCGGACAGGGGGGTCAGCCCCAGCATTTT; D gene: TRBD1; J gene: TRBJ1-5; clone size: once; V gene: TRBV5-5
CDR3 protein: CATSRDQGASGYTF; CDR3 DNA: TGTGCCACCAGCAGAGATCAGGGGGCGTCGGGCTACACCTTC; D gene: TRBD1; J gene: TRBJ1-2; clone size: .; V gene: TRBV15
CDR3 protein: CATSNFGGPTNEKLFF; CDR3 DNA: TGTGCCACCAGCAATTTCGGGGGTCCTACTAATGAAAAACTGTTTTTT; D gene: .; J gene: TRBJ1-4; clone size: .; V gene: TRBV15
CDR3 protein: CASSYYRDRESYTF; CDR3 DNA: TGTGCCAGCAGTTACTATCGGGACAGGGAGAGCTACACCTTC; D gene: TRBD1; J gene: TRBJ1-2; clone size: .; V gene: TRBV6-6
CDR3 protein: CASSGQPNQPQHF; CDR3 DNA: TGTGCCAGCAGTGGACAGCCCAATCAGCCCCAGCATTTT; D gene: .; J gene: TRBJ1-5; clone size: .; V gene: TRBV2
CDR3 protein: CATSDPLISEQFF; CDR3 DNA: TGTGCCACCAGTGATCCTTTGATCAGTGAGCAGTTCTTC; D gene: .; J gene: TRBJ2-1; clone size: .; V gene: TRBV24-1
CDR3 protein: CASSLQGTYEQYF; CDR3 DNA: TGTGCCAGCAGCTTGCAGGGAACCTACGAGCAGTACTTC; D gene: .; J gene: TRBJ2-7; clone size: .; V gene: TRBV5-8
CDR3 protein: CASRDRGRKNTEAFF; CDR3 DNA: TGTGCCAGCAGGGACAGGGGTAGGAAAAACACTGAAGCTTTCTTT; D gene: TRBD1; J gene: TRBJ1-1; clone size: .; V gene: TRBV6-5
CDR3 protein: CASSPTGGRSPLHF; CDR3 DNA: TGTGCCAGCTCACCGACAGGGGGCCGTTCACCCCTCCACTTT; D gene: TRBD1; J gene: TRBJ1-6; clone size: .; V gene: TRBV18
CDR3 protein: CASSFLAGATDTQYF; CDR3 DNA: TGTGCCAGCAGCTTCCTAGCGGGTGCAACAGATACGCAGTATTTT; D gene: TRBD2; J gene: TRBJ2-3; clone size: .; V gene: TRBV11-3
CDR3 protein: CASSLTAGELFF; CDR3 DNA: TGTGCCAGCAGCCTCACAGCCGGGGAGCTGTTTTTT; D gene: .; J gene: TRBJ2-2; clone size: .; V gene: TRBV7-2
CDR3 protein: CASRDRGASRDTF; CDR3 DNA: TGTGCCAGCAGGGACAGGGGGGCTTCGAGGGACACCTTC; D gene: TRBD1; J gene: TRBJ1-2; clone size: .; V gene: TRBV19
CDR3 protein: CASSLGLVSNNEQFF; CDR3 DNA: TGTGCCAGCAGCTTAGGACTAGTTTCAAACAATGAGCAGTTCTTC; D gene: .; J gene: TRBJ2-1; clone size: .; V gene: TRBV11-1
CDR3 protein: CASSLQAGEQYF; CDR3 DNA: TGTGCCAGCAGCTTACAGGCGGGGGAGCAGTACTTC; D gene: .; J gene: TRBJ2-7; clone size: .; V gene: TRBV7-9
CDR3 protein: CASSQEGPRGAPYF; CDR3 DNA: TGCGCCAGCAGCCAAGAGGGGCCCCGTGGGGCTCCATACTTC; D gene: .; J gene: TRBJ2-7; clone size: .; V gene: TRBV4-1
CDR3 protein: CASSPSERGGPETQYF; CDR3 DNA: TGTGCCAGCAGCCCGTCGGAGCGGGGGGGCCCGGAGACCCAGTACTTC; D gene: TRBD2; J gene: TRBJ2-5; clone size: .; V gene: TRBV3-1/TRBV3-2
CDR3 protein: CASSLEWASLTQYF; CDR3 DNA: TGTGCCAGCAGCCTCGAGTGGGCTAGCTTAACGCAGTATTTT; D gene: .; J gene: TRBJ2-3; clone size: once; V gene: TRBV3-1/TRBV3-2
CDR3 protein: CASSLKTGGNEQFF; CDR3 DNA: TGTGCCAGCAGCCTAAAGACAGGGGGGAATGAGCAGTTCTTC; D gene: TRBD1; J gene: TRBJ2-1; clone size: .; V gene: TRBV5-4
CDR3 protein: CASNSQGTGSSYGYTF; CDR3 DNA: TGTGCCAGCAACTCTCAGGGGACAGGGAGTAGCTATGGCTACACCTTC; D gene: TRBD1; J gene: TRBJ1-2; clone size: .; V gene: TRBV2
CDR3 protein: CASSRTGGTEAFF; CDR3 DNA: TGTGCCAGCAGTCGTACAGGGGGCACTGAAGCTTTCTTT; D gene: TRBD1; J gene: TRBJ1-1; clone size: .; V gene: TRBV7-8
CDR3 protein: CASSSSQGANTEAFF; CDR3 DNA: TGTGCCAGCAGCTCTTCGCAGGGGGCTAACACTGAAGCTTTCTTT; D gene: TRBD1; J gene: TRBJ1-1; clone size: once; V gene: TRBV9
CDR3 protein: CASSLYGGGARGDTQYF; CDR3 DNA: TGTGCCAGCAGCTTATATGGAGGGGGGGCCCGGGGAGATACGCAGTATTTT; D gene: .; J gene: TRBJ2-3; clone size: once; V gene: TRBV7-6
CDR3 protein: CASSSLTGRGGEQYF; CDR3 DNA: TGTGCCAGCAGCTCACTCACAGGGCGGGGGGGCGAGCAGTACTTC; D gene: TRBD2; J gene: TRBJ2-7; clone size: .; V gene: TRBV11-2
CDR3 protein: CASSQLAGLNEQFF; CDR3 DNA: TGTGCCAGCAGCCAACTAGCGGGGCTCAATGAGCAGTTCTTC; D gene: TRBD2; J gene: TRBJ2-1; clone size: once; V gene: TRBV2
CDR3 protein: CAWSPRVTYEQYF; CDR3 DNA: TGTGCCTGGAGTCCCAGGGTAACCTACGAGCAGTACTTC; D gene: .; J gene: TRBJ2-7; clone size: .; V gene: TRBV30
CDR3 protein: CASITSLAGSNEQFF; CDR3 DNA: TGTGCCTCAATAACGTCACTAGCGGGGAGCAATGAGCAGTTCTTC; D gene: TRBD2; J gene: TRBJ2-1; clone size: .; V gene: TRBV19
CDR3 protein: CASRETGGSVVSSYEQYF; CDR3 DNA: TGTGCCAGCAGAGAAACCGGCGGGAGCGTCGTCAGCTCCTACGAGCAGTACTTC; D gene: TRBD2; J gene: TRBJ2-7; clone size: .; V gene: TRBV6-7
CDR3 protein: CASSMVGGIAEQYF; CDR3 DNA: TGTGCCAGTAGTATGGTCGGCGGGATCGCAGAGCAGTACTTC; D gene: .; J gene: TRBJ2-7; clone size: .; V gene: TRBV19
CDR3 protein: CASSIRQGPNYGYTF; CDR3 DNA: TGTGCCAGTAGTATCCGACAGGGTCCTAACTATGGCTACACCTTC; D gene: TRBD1; J gene: TRBJ1-2; clone size: .; V gene: TRBV19
CDR3 protein: CASSHLGLADGAGYNEQFF; CDR3 DNA: TGTGCCAGCAGCCACCTAGGACTAGCAGATGGGGCGGGTTACAATGAGCAGTTCTTC; D gene: TRBD2; J gene: TRBJ2-1; clone size: .; V gene: TRBV7-6
CDR3 protein: CASSPSPAGASYNEQFF; CDR3 DNA: TGTGCCAGCAGCCCGAGCCCCGCGGGGGCCTCCTACAATGAGCAGTTCTTC; D gene: .; J gene: TRBJ2-1; clone size: once; V gene: TRBV27
CDR3 protein: CASSIGRSSGANVLTF; CDR3 DNA: TGTGCCAGTAGTATAGGGAGGAGCTCTGGGGCCAACGTCCTGACTTTC; D gene: .; J gene: TRBJ2-6; clone size: .; V gene: TRBV19
CDR3 protein: CASSQVWALNTEAFF; CDR3 DNA: TGTGCCAGCAGCCAAGTGTGGGCATTGAACACTGAAGCTTTCTTT; D gene: .; J gene: TRBJ1-1; clone size: .; V gene: TRBV14
CDR3 protein: CAISDRYTDTQYF; CDR3 DNA: TGTGCCATCAGCGACAGATACACAGATACGCAGTATTTT; D gene: .; J gene: TRBJ2-3; clone size: .; V gene: TRBV10-3
CDR3 protein: CASSQLAGGYEQYF; CDR3 DNA: TGTGCCAGCAGTCAACTAGCGGGGGGCTACGAGCAGTACTTC; D gene: TRBD2; J gene: TRBJ2-7; clone size: few; V gene: TRBV6-6
CDR3 protein: CASSLGRGESYTF; CDR3 DNA: TGTGCCAGCAGCTTAGGCCGCGGAGAGAGCTACACCTTC; D gene: .; J gene: TRBJ1-2; clone size: .; V gene: TRBV7-8
CDR3 protein: CASSGRTTGDTQYF; CDR3 DNA: TGTGCCAGCAGCGGTCGGACAACAGGAGATACGCAGTATTTT; D gene: .; J gene: TRBJ2-3; clone size: .; V gene: TRBV2
CDR3 protein: CASSPSRGTPSADTQYF; CDR3 DNA: TGTGCCAGCTCACCAAGTCGAGGGACTCCCTCAGCAGATACGCAGTATTTT; D gene: .; J gene: TRBJ2-3; clone size: .; V gene: TRBV18
CDR3 protein: CASSLRLRGSDTEAFF; CDR3 DNA: TGCGCCAGCAGCTTGAGGCTTCGCGGGTCTGACACTGAAGCTTTCTTT; D gene: .; J gene: TRBJ1-1; clone size: .; V gene: TRBV5-1
CDR3 protein: CASSKTGNVYEQYF; CDR3 DNA: TGTGCCAGTAGTAAGACAGGGAACGTCTACGAGCAGTACTTC; D gene: TRBD1; J gene: TRBJ2-7; clone size: .; V gene: TRBV19
CDR3 protein: CASSSNRGAAGEQYF; CDR3 DNA: TGTGCCAGCAGCTCCAACAGGGGGGCGGCAGGGGAGCAGTACTTC; D gene: TRBD1; J gene: TRBJ2-7; clone size: .; V gene: TRBV7-3
CDR3 protein: CATQGGGVNSYNEQFF; CDR3 DNA: TGTGCCACCCAAGGAGGCGGGGTTAACTCCTACAATGAGCAGTTCTTC; D gene: .; J gene: TRBJ2-1; clone size: .; V gene: TRBV19
CDR3 protein: CASRQGLNNEQFF; CDR3 DNA: TGTGCCAGTAGGCAGGGACTGAACAATGAGCAGTTCTTC; D gene: .; J gene: TRBJ2-1; clone size: once; V gene: TRBV6-5
CDR3 protein: CASTPDRATNEKLFF; CDR3 DNA: TGTGCCAGCACCCCGGACAGAGCAACTAATGAAAAACTGTTTTTT; D gene: .; J gene: TRBJ1-4; clone size: .; V gene: TRBV6-5
CDR3 protein: CASSYSGGGTQETQYF; CDR3 DNA: TGTGCCAGCAGTTACTCGGGCGGGGGGACGCAAGAGACCCAGTACTTC; D gene: TRBD2; J gene: TRBJ2-5; clone size: .; V gene: TRBV6-6
CDR3 protein: CASSLVFEGSYEQYF; CDR3 DNA: TGCGCCAGCAGCTTGGTATTCGAGGGCAGCTACGAGCAGTACTTC; D gene: .; J gene: TRBJ2-7; clone size: .; V gene: TRBV5-1
CDR3 protein: CASSPPGSDTQYF; CDR3 DNA: TGTGCCAGCAGCCCCCCAGGGTCAGATACGCAGTATTTT; D gene: .; J gene: TRBJ2-3; clone size: .; V gene: TRBV5-5